The T cell receptor beta chain described here comes from a study of T cell repertoires in cytomegalovirus infection. In the study overall: CMV infection together with matching HLA type was indicated by public TCR beta signatures.

One entry per CDR3 protein, called by TCRdb with MiXCR from the reads. The table has some 590,000 distinct CDR3 sequences, 40% seen once. Germline CDR1 reads SEHNR; CDR2 reads FQNEAQ (reference sequence). V was pared by 5 bases and J by 7 bases, with 26 bases between. This CDR3 has 17 amino acids. This clonotype was counted once. Its matching antigen is unknown. This receptor was obtained from a human donor in good health (CMV status not recorded). Some clones in this sample may be carry-over from other donors' samples. The sample consisted of cultured PBMCs, taken from culture after CMV antigen stimulation. The genes are TRBV7-9 and TRBJ1-1; TRBD1 might be the D (5 bases). The DNA of the CDR3 is TGTGCCAGCAGCCAGGTCAGGGACTCCCGGACGGCCCTTGAAGCTTTCTTT. This translates into CASSQVRDSRTALEAFF.